This TCR beta chain is drawn from a study of blood T cell repertoires in COVID-19. Study as a whole: Acute-phase and convalescent COVID-19 samples originated in the United States, Italy and Spain.

The CDR3 is 14 amino acids. The germline gives CDR1 LNHDA, CDR2 SQIVND (reference sequence). J was trimmed by 0 bases and V by 4 bases; bases with no gene match: 2. As originally analysed: Estimates of nucleated cell counts were drawn from the amplification of reference gene primers. Sequencing used immunoSEQ multiplex PCR; TCRdb keeps in-frame clones, though not all of them. The DNA gave D and trimming, while V, J and clone size come from that table. Of 200,000 to 250,000 clones in the sample, about 82% are singletons; the top ten hold 8.5% to 12%. The sample taken for sequencing was peripheral blood. V is TRBV19 and J is TRBJ1-1, with 7 bases fitting TRBD1. The sequence was obtained from a woman aged 80 or older with acute or convalescent COVID-19. CDR3 sequence (DNA): TGTGCCAGTAGTACACAGGGGTTGAACACTGAAGCTTTCTTT. Its protein product is CASSTQGLNTEAFF.